The 14 T cell receptor beta chains in this list originate from one sample, sequenced in a study of CD8+CD57+ T cells in acquired aplastic anemia. Both TCR beta VDJ combination and CDR3 sequence profiling were carried out. Genomic DNA was the template for this profiling. TCRdb reprocessed the reads via MiXCR and lists one record per CDR3 protein. The sample has about 150,000 distinct CDR3 sequences; 40% to 60% are singletons. In patients chosen for sequencing, flow cytometry had shown CD8+CD57+ cell expansion. The sequenced material came from sorted CD4+, CD8+, or CD8+CD57+ T cells (not recorded which) from PBMCs. The receptors come from a human donor with aplastic anemia.

Concerning this clonotype itself: Being one base from a much bigger clone, this may be a read error. The chain employs TRBV6-5 and TRBJ1-1, with D maybe TRBD1 (5 bases). The CDR3 covers 17 residues. Germline CDR1 and CDR2: MNHEY and SVGAGI. The CDR3 sequence is CVSSYYGGGSQDTEAFF. In DNA form, the CDR3 reads TGTGTCAGCAGTTACTATGGGGGGGGTAGTCAGGACACTGAAGCTTTCTTT.

The chain combines TRBV30 with TRBJ2-1, with 7 bases fitting TRBD2. V shed 8 bases and J 4 bases; nucleotides not matched to a gene: 17. The CDR3 loop spans 16 amino acids. Germline-derived CDR1 and CDR2 are GTSNPN and SVGIG (reference sequence). CDR3 nucleotide sequence: TGTGCCGGAAAATCCGGGACTACAACTCTTTACAATGAGCAGTTCTTC. Amino acid sequence: CAGKSGTTTLYNEQFF.

This clonotype has ten or more counts. The chain is built from TRBV4-1 and TRBJ2-7; either TRBD1 or TRBD2 may supply D (5 bases each). The CDR3 is 16 residues long. Trimming took 0 bases from V and 3 from J, leaving 15 bases between them. The V gene's germline CDR1 is MGHRA and CDR2 YSYEKL. The CDR3 loop reads CASSQEVGRSVYEQYF. CDR3 DNA: TGCGCCAGCAGCCAAGAGGTGGGACGTAGTGTCTACGAGCAGTACTTC.

The chain combines TRBV20-1 with TRBJ1-6, with a weak D call TRBD1 (6 bases). The CDR3 consists of 12 residues. Looked up from germline, CDR1 is DFQATT and CDR2 is SNEGSKA (reference sequence). V dropped 7 bases and J dropped 7 bases, with 11 bases sitting between them. CDR3 in amino acids: CSVQGGNSPLHF. CDR3 bases: TGCAGTGTACAGGGTGGCAATTCACCCCTCCACTTT.

The table lists this clonotype with many counts. The genes are TRBV5-1 and TRBJ2-7; no clear D gene. From germline, CDR1 is SGHRS and CDR2 YFSETQ. The CDR3 is 13 amino acids. V lost 2 bases and J 2 bases, leaving 8 bases between the germline ends. The CDR3 DNA follows: TGCGCCAGCAGCTTCGCACCTACCTACGAGCAGTACTTC. Translating gives CASSFAPTYEQYF. Filled out from reference TRBV5-1 and TRBJ2-7, the complete variable domain reads KAGVTQTPRYLIKTRGQQVTLSCSPISGHRSVSWYQQTPGQGLQFLFEYFSETQRNKGNFPGRFSGRQFSNSRSEMNVSTLELGDSALYLCASSFAPTYEQYFGPGTRLTVT.

The table lists this clonotype with many counts. The gene calls are TRBV7-8 and TRBJ2-2, with D perhaps assigned TRBD1 or TRBD2 (6 bases each). Looked up from germline, CDR1 is SGHVS and CDR2 is FQNEAQ. Trimming took 1 base from V and 4 from J, leaving 13 bases between them. The CDR3 runs to 16 residues. CDR3 amino acids: CASSLEGGRGTGELFF. CDR3 coding DNA: TGTGCCAGCAGCTTAGAGGGGGGCCGGGGCACCGGGGAGCTGTTTTTT.

There are many counts of this clonotype. V usage is TRBV10-3 and J usage is TRBJ2-2, with 14 bases identical to TRBD2. The V gene end was trimmed by 9 bases and the J gene end by 5 bases; junction bases not matched to a gene: 8. Germline V CDR1 and CDR2: ENHRY, SYGVKD. This CDR3 has 16 residues. The DNA of the CDR3 is TGTGCCATTACCGGGACTAGCGGGAGTAAGACCGGGGAGCTGTTTTTT. Translating it yields CAITGTSGSKTGELFF.

The chain uses TRBV7-2 and TRBJ1-2, with TRBD1 matching 7 bases. The CDR3 has 13 amino acids. Unmatched junction bases numbered 2, after V lost 4 bases and J lost 3 bases. Germline V lookup: CDR1 SGHTA, CDR2 FQGNSA. The CDR3 DNA follows: TGTGCCAGCAGCTATACAGGGGACTATGGCTACACCTTC. As protein: CASSYTGDYGYTF.

A few counts support this clonotype. In DNA form, the CDR3 reads TGTGCCATCAGTGAGTCGTTAGAGCACTATGGCTACACCTTC. Its translation: CAISESLEHYGYTF. The chain uses TRBV10-3 and TRBJ1-2; D gene ambiguous. This CDR3 is 14 amino acids long. Germline V gene sequence: CDR1 ENHRY, CDR2 SYGVKD. Trimming stripped 0 bases from V and 3 bases from J, with 8 bases between.

This clonotype showed up many times. This sequence joins TRBV6-1 and TRBJ2-7; 10 bases agree with TRBD2. Germline values: CDR1 MNHNS, CDR2 SASEGT. The CDR3 has 16 residues. The junction had 8 bases not matched to a gene; V was cut back by 6 bases and J by 0 bases. CDR3 sequence reads: CASSAPSGGSSYEQYF. The CDR3 nucleotides read TGTGCCAGCAGCGCGCCTAGCGGGGGCAGCTCCTACGAGCAGTACTTC.

This clonotype was detected ten times or more. The chain is built from TRBV20-1 and TRBJ1-2; D might be TRBD1 (5 bases). Germline CDR1 is DFQATT and CDR2 is SNEGSKA (reference sequence). Trimming stripped 6 bases from V and 5 bases from J, with 16 bases between. This CDR3 contains 13 residues. CDR3 sequence reads: CSASDSTPYGYTF. CDR3 in DNA: TGCAGTGCGTCCGACAGTACCCCATATGGCTACACCTTC.

Remarks on this clonotype: The junction shows a germline mismatch at one end, possibly a read error. The chain recombines TRBV24-1 with TRBJ2-1; TRBD2 is a possible D gene (5 bases). This CDR3 is 16 amino acids long. The V gene's germline CDR1 is KGHDR and CDR2 SFDVKD. The CDR3 protein is CATSGVDSSSYDEQFF. CDR3 in DNA: TGTGCCACCAGTGGTGTGGACTCGAGCTCCTACGATGAGCAGTTCTTC.

This clonotype was observed at least ten times. The chain recombines TRBV12-3 or TRBV12-4 with TRBJ2-1; no reliable D call. V was clipped by 0 bases and J by 7 bases, with 7 bases between them. The CDR3 is made up of 13 amino acids. The CDR3 loop is CASSLALENEQFF. In DNA form, the CDR3 reads TGTGCCAGCAGTTTAGCGTTGGAGAATGAGCAGTTCTTC.

The chain couples TRBV20-1 to TRBJ1-5, with TRBD1 as a possible D gene (6 bases). Germline-derived CDR1 and CDR2 are DFQATT and SNEGSKA (reference sequence). This CDR3 comprises 14 residues. Trimming removed 0 bases from V and 5 bases from J, with 11 bases in between. CDR3 coding DNA: TGCAGTGCTAGAGATCGGCGGGGGCATCAGCCCCAGCATTTT. This sequence encodes CSARDRRGHQPQHF.